The clone carrying this T cell receptor beta chain was counted ten times or more. The target antigen is unknown. The source of the sample is a study of T cell repertoires in cytomegalovirus infection. Study details: Both a matching HLA type and CMV infection were indicated by public TCR beta signatures.

TCRdb re-called the reads with MiXCR, one entry per CDR3 protein. The table shows some 220,000 distinct CDR3 sequences, with 6% to 8% occurring only once. Points from the study as a whole: Within the response measured ex vivo, HLA-C-restricted CMV-specific TCR beta clonotypes were dominant. Identification of carriers of CMV plus the relevant HLA was achieved through cumulative public TCR beta family frequency.

Germline lookup yields CDR1 SGHDN and CDR2 FVKESK. The germline V and J ends were trimmed by 4 bases and 9 bases, with 19 bases remaining between them. The CDR3 loop spans 15 amino acids. The source of this sequence is a human donor in good health (CMV status not recorded). Some clones in this sample may be carry-over from other donors' samples. The V gene is TRBV14, the J gene TRBJ1-3, with D hard to call. Sequenced: PBMCs. The chain's CDR3 is CASSLDSPKRSTIYF. The CDR3 bases are TGTGCCAGCAGCCTCGACTCCCCGAAGAGGAGCACCATATATTTT. Using reference TRBV14 and TRBJ1-3 for the parts outside the CDR3, the full variable domain is EAGVTQFPSHSVIEKGQTVTLRCDPISGHDNLYWYRRVMGKEIKFLLHFVKESKQDESGMPNNRFLAERTGGTYSTLKVQPAELEDSGVYFCASSLDSPKRSTIYFGEGSWLTVV.